This entry is about one T cell receptor (beta chain). Its antigen remains unidentified. Per-nucleotide qualities are absent, and no much larger clonotype sits a single base away. Whole blood was collected in K2EDTA tubes by collaborating institutions according to the institutions' own protocols. For TCRbeta analysis, collaborator samples were shipped as frozen whole blood, as isolated PBMCs, or as DNA extracted from either sample type. The data derive from a study of blood T cell repertoires in COVID-19 (dated by TCRdb to 2020 to 2021). Regarding the study in general: Collaborator samples came from the United States, Italy and Spain and covered acute and convalescent phases of COVID-19. The prospective study material was composed of cDNA or gDNA derived from T cells, B-cell-depleted T cells, or PBMCs. Deeply sampled blood TCRbeta repertoires from subjects exposed to, actively infected with, or recovered from COVID-19 were included in the dataset. The repertoires were made available in a free public database intended to serve as a resource for research on the immune response to SARS-CoV-2. The samples were drawn from two sources: the first 160 participants of the ongoing ImmuneRACE study, and 1,000 to 1,500 subjects contributed by 6 global collaborators. Sample metadata almost always included a de-identified subject ID, COVID-19 status, age in years and sex. Where HLA class I and class II types were available, the types were taken from metadata supplied by the sample provider, not from assay-based typing.

The study at large found these results: How much clinical and demographic metadata was included differed by source and by participant, and the metadata was provided uncurated.

The immunoSEQ Assay, a bias-controlled multiplex PCR, was used to amplify TCRbeta CDR3 regions from genomic DNA. The study's processing was this. Within the assay, amplification of reference gene primers was used to estimate how many nucleated cells each sample contained. Sequence reads were collapsed and filtered to measure the absolute abundance of every unique TCRbeta CDR3 rearrangement. For each sample, productive Simpson clonality was calculated as the square root of Simpson's diversity index across productive rearrangements. Imported from immuneACCESS, the table was reduced by TCRdb to in-frame sequences with V and J called. These copies leave out some clones; in studies compared against another copy, an unresolved V gene accounts for under half, and the cause of the remainder is not known. V and J calls and clone size are copied from that table; D and trimming were computed from the DNA. The sample includes 300,000 to 400,000 clones, with around 80% observed a single time. The top ten hold 2.5% to 3.5% of the sample.

The germline V gene encodes CDR1 SGHTA and CDR2 FQGTGA. The junction carries 16 bases between V and J, which are trimmed by 0 bases and 10 bases respectively. The CDR3 starts with the cysteine, ends with the phenylalanine, and has 15 residues. The sequence is cut down to CDR3 DNA, 45 bases in frame from base 1. The specimen sequenced was peripheral blood. The sequence was collected from a man younger than 40 with active or convalescent COVID-19. The V and J segments used are TRBV7-3 and TRBJ2-1; TRBD1 might be the D gene, on 6 matching bases. The CDR3 reads as follows: CASSLTIQGIAEQFF. The DNA sequence reads TGTGCCAGCAGCTTAACCATACAGGGAATAGCGGAGCAGTTCTTC.